Listed here are 4 T cell receptor beta chains from one sample, sequenced in a study of shared clonotypes between healthy human individuals. Sequenced by immunoSEQ multiplex PCR; TCRdb stores in-frame clones only, minus some. The sample comprises about 2.1 million clones, roughly 95% of which are singletons, and more than 1.5% rests with the top ten. Naive CD8 cells, CD45RO-negative and positively selected for CCR7, excluded terminally differentiated effector memory CD45RA+ cells. The sequencing sample was made of naive CD8+ T cells from PBMCs. These receptors all come from a young man in good health. Some clones in this sample may be carry-over from other donors' samples.

This clone was counted once. This chain joins TRBV19 and TRBJ2-1; D ambiguous. Germline CDR1 is LNHDA and CDR2 is SQIVND (reference sequence). The CDR3 runs to 13 residues. V lost 5 bases and J lost 3, with 8 bases in between. The CDR3 DNA is TGTGCCAGTAGTCGAACGGTCTACAATGAGCAGTTCTTC. This gives the protein CASSRTVYNEQFF.

Remarks on this clone: The sample contains more than one DNA sequence encoding this CDR3. The chain is built from TRBV11-2 and TRBJ2-1, with D hard to call. The CDR3 contains 15 residues. Looked up from germline, CDR1 is SGHAT and CDR2 is FQNNGV. The V end was cut by 1 base, the J end by 0 bases, with 7 bases between. Here the CDR3 reads CASSLGRSSYNEQFF. CDR3 in DNA: TGTGCCAGCAGCTTAGGCAGAAGCTCCTACAATGAGCAGTTCTTC.

The V gene is TRBV27, the J gene TRBJ2-1, with 9 bases lining up with TRBD1. The trim removed 6 bases at V and 5 bases at J, leaving 8 bases unmatched. This CDR3 comprises 15 residues. The germline V gene encodes CDR1 MNHEY and CDR2 SMNVEV (reference sequence). The CDR3 protein is CASSPRTGVHNEQFF. The CDR3 DNA reads TGTGCCAGCAGCCCAAGGACAGGGGTTCACAATGAGCAGTTCTTC.

The rearrangement links TRBV9 to TRBJ2-2, with D possibly matching TRBD2 (10 bases). The CDR3 is 16 amino acids. Between the trimmed V and J ends, which lost 4 bases and 7 bases, there was a span of 20 bases. Germline loops: CDR1 SGDLS, CDR2 YYNGEE. This CDR3 is CASSTSGTGIVGELFF. CDR3 bases: TGTGCCAGCAGCACTAGCGGGACAGGGATCGTCGGGGAGCTGTTTTTT.